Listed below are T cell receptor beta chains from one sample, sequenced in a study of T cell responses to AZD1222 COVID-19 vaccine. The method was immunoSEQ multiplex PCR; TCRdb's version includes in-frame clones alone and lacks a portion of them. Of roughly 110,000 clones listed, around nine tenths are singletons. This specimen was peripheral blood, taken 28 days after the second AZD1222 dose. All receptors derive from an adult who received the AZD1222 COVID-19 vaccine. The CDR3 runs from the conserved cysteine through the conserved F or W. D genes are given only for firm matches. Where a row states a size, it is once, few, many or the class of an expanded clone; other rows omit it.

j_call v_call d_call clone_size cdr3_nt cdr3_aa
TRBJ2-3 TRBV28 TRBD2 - TGTGCCAGCAGTTTCCGCGGGGGGGAGGATACGCAGTATTTT CASSFRGGEDTQYF
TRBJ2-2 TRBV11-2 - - TGTGCCAGCACCGTCACCGGGGAGCTGTTTTTT CASTVTGELFF
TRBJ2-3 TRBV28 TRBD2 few TGTGCCAGCACCCTAGTTTTAGTTAGCGGGGGGGATACAGATACGCAGTATTTT CASTLVLVSGGDTDTQYF
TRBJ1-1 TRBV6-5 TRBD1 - TGTGCCAGCAGTTACTCGACAGGGGCGGTCACTGAAGCTTTCTTT CASSYSTGAVTEAFF
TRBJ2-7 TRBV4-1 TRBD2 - TGCGCCAGCAGCCTCGTAGGGGGCGGGAGGGTGGACGAGCAGTACTTC CASSLVGGGRVDEQYF
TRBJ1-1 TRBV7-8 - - TGTGCCAGCAGCTTCAACCCTGGAAACACTGAAGCTTTCTTT CASSFNPGNTEAFF
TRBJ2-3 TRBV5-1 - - TGCGCCAGCAGCGTGGGTCGGGAACAAGATACGCAGTATTTT CASSVGREQDTQYF
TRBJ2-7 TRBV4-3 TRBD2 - TGCGCCAGCAGCCAAGAGCTGGCTAGCGGGAGAAATGAGCAGTACTTC CASSQELASGRNEQYF
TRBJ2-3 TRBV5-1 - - TGCGCCAGCAGCTTGTGGGGGGCTGGTGTGGATACGCAGTATTTT CASSLWGAGVDTQYF
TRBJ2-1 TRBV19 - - TGTGCCAGTACGGAAGGGACATACAACAATGAGCAGTTCTTC CASTEGTYNNEQFF
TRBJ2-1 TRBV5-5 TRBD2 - TGTGCCAGCAGCCGAGGACTAGTGGGAATCTATGAGCAGTTCTTC CASSRGLVGIYEQFF
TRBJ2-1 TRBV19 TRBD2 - TGTGCCAGTAGTAGGCCTAGCGGGAGTACCAATGAGCAGTTCTTC CASSRPSGSTNEQFF
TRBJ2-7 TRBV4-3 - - TGCGCCAGCAGCCAAGACACTAAGACCTACGAGCAGTACTTC CASSQDTKTYEQYF
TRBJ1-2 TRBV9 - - TGTGCCAGCAGCGTGGGGGGAACCAGCTATGGCTACACCTTC CASSVGGTSYGYTF
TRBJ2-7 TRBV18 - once TGTGCCAGCTCACCACCGCTCAGCGGTGTCTCCTACGAGCAGTACTTC CASSPPLSGVSYEQYF
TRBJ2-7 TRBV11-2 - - TGTGCCAGCAGCTTTGGGCAGGGTTCCTACGAGCAGTACTTC CASSFGQGSYEQYF
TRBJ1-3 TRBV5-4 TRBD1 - TGTGCGACCCGACAGGGGCATTCTGGAAACACCATATATTTT CATRQGHSGNTIYF
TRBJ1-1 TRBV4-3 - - TGCGCCAGCAGCCAGGTCAGGATGAACACTGAAGCTTTCTTT CASSQVRMNTEAFF
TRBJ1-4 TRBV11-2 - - TGTGCCAGCAGCCCTTGGGAGAGGGAGGAAAAACTGTTTTTT CASSPWEREEKLFF
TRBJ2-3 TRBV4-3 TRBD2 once TGCGCCAGCAGCCAAGGTATACTAGCGACAGATACGCAGTATTTT CASSQGILATDTQYF
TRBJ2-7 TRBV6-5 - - TGTGCCAGCCGGAGGGCACAGGGCACCTACGAGCAGTACTTC CASRRAQGTYEQYF
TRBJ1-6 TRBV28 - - TGTGCCAACGAAGGGGGGGTACTAGATTCACCCCTCCACTTT CANEGGVLDSPLHF
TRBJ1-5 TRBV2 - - TGTGCCAGCAGTGCAGGAGGGATCAATCAGCCCCAGCATTTT CASSAGGINQPQHF
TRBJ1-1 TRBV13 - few TGTGCCAGCAGCTTAGGCCGCGGTTCGGCTTTCTTT CASSLGRGSAFF
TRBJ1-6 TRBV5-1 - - TGCGCCAGCAGCTTGGTCCAGGCGGGTAATTCACCCCTCCACTTT CASSLVQAGNSPLHF
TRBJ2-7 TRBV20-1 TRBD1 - TGCAGTGCTAGTTTCAGGGGGCTTCCCTACGAGCAGTACTTC CSASFRGLPYEQYF
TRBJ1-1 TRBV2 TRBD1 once TGTGCCAGCAGGGGGACAGTTCTCAACACTGAAGCTTTCTTT CASRGTVLNTEAFF
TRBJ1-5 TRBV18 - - TGTGCCAGCTCACTCACACAGGAGAGCAATCAGCCCCAGCATTTT CASSLTQESNQPQHF
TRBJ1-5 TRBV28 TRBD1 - TGTGCCAGCAGTTCCCAGGGGGGCGTTCAGCCCCAGCATTTT CASSSQGGVQPQHF
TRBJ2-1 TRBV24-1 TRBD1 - TGTGCCACCAGTGACTCAGGGGGCCGAGATGAGCAGTTCTTC CATSDSGGRDEQFF
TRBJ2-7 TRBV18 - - TGTGCCAGCTCACCTGGGCTCCACTACGAGCAGTACTTC CASSPGLHYEQYF
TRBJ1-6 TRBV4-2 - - TGTGCCAGCAGGGGGGGTAGCTCCTATAATTCACCCCTCCACTTT CASRGGSSYNSPLHF
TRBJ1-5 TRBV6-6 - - TGTGCCAGCAGTCCCTTATCCAACACAGGGACGGCCAATCAGCCCCAGCATTTT CASSPLSNTGTANQPQHF
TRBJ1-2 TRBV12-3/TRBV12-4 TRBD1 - TGTGCCAGCAATCAAAGGGGGCGCGGCTACACCTTC CASNQRGRGYTF
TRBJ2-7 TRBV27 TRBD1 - TGTGCCAGCAGTTTGACCAGGGGGCTTGAGCAGTACTTC CASSLTRGLEQYF
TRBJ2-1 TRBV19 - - TGTGCCAGTAGTATAGGACTCTACAATGAGCAGTTCTTC CASSIGLYNEQFF
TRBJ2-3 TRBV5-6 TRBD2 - TGTGCCAGCAGCTTGGTGGGGGGGGGCACAGATACGCAGTATTTT CASSLVGGGTDTQYF
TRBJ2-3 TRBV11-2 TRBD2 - TGTGCCAGCAGCCTACTAGCGGGAGAAGGAACAGATACGCAGTATTTT CASSLLAGEGTDTQYF
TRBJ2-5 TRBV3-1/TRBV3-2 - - TGTGCCAGCAGCCAACGAGAGACCCAGTACTTC CASSQRETQYF
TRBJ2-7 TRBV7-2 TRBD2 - TGTGCCAGCAGCTTAGGGGTGGGACTAGCAAACGAGCAGTACTTC CASSLGVGLANEQYF
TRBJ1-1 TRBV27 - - TGTGCCAGCAGTTTATTGGAACGACACACTGAAGCTTTCTTT CASSLLERHTEAFF
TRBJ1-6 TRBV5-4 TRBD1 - TGTGCCAGCAGCTCCGGACAGGGGGCATCTTATAATTCACCCCTCCACTTT CASSSGQGASYNSPLHF
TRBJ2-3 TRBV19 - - TGTGCCAGTAGTTGGGGGTCCGGCACAGATACGCAGTATTTT CASSWGSGTDTQYF
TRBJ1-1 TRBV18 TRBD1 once TGTGCCAGCTCACTTCAGACAGGGGAGAACACTGAAGCTTTCTTT CASSLQTGENTEAFF
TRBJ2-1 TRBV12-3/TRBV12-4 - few TGTGCCAGCACACTAGCACATGAGCAGTTCTTC CASTLAHEQFF
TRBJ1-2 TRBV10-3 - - TGTGCCATCAGTTCGCAACAGGACTATGGCTACACCTTC CAISSQQDYGYTF
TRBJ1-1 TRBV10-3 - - TGTGCCATCATGTCAGGGACGGCGAACGGTGAAGCTTTCTTT CAIMSGTANGEAFF
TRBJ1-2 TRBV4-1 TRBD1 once TGCGCCAGCAGCCATCCCCGGTCGGACAGGGGTAGCTACACCTTC CASSHPRSDRGSYTF
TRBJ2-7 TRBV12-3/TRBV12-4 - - TGTGCCAGCAGTTTGGACAGAAACTACGAGCAGTACTTC CASSLDRNYEQYF
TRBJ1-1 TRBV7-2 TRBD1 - TGTGCCAGCAGTCCGACAGGGTCCGCTGAAGCTTTCTTT CASSPTGSAEAFF
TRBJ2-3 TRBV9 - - TGTGCCAGCAGCGTAGATCAGCTGCGGACAGATACGCAGTATTTT CASSVDQLRTDTQYF
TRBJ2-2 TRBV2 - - TGTGCCAGCAACAGGGTTGGCGGGGAGCTGTTTTTT CASNRVGGELFF
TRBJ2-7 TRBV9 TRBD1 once TGTGCCAGCAGCGTAGCTGGGGCAGGGGGCTGGTACGAGCAGTACTTC CASSVAGAGGWYEQYF
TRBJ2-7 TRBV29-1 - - TGCAGCGTTGAAGTTCTGGACCAATCGACCCCCTACGAGCAGTACTTC CSVEVLDQSTPYEQYF
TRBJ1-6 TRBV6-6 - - TGTGCCAGCAGTTACGAGGGCTTGGGTTCACCCCTCCACTTT CASSYEGLGSPLHF
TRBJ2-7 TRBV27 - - TGTGCCAGCAGTTTAACGGAGAGGCCCTACGAGCAGTACTTC CASSLTERPYEQYF
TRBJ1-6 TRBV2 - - TGTGCCAGCAGTGGGGACGGGGATAATTCACCCCTCCACTTT CASSGDGDNSPLHF